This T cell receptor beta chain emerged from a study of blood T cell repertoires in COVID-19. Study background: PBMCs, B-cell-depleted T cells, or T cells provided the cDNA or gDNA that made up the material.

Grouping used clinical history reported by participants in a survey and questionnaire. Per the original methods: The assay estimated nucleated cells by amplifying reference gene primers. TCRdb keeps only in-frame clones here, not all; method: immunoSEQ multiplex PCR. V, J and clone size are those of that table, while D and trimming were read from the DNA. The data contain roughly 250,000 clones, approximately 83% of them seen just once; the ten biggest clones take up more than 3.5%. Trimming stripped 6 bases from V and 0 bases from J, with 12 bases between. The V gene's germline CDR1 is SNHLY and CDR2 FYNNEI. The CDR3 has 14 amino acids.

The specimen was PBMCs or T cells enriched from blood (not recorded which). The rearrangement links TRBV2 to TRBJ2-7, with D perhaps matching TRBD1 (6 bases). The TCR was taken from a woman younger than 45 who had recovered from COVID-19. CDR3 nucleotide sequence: TGTGCCAGCAGAAGACAGGTTAGCTCCTACGAGCAGTACTTC. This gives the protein CASRRQVSSYEQYF.